The 25 T cell receptor beta chains below were found in one sample sequenced in a study of T cell changes during pregnancy in multiple sclerosis. Measured with immunoSEQ multiplex PCR; TCRdb has only the in-frame clones, and not every one. The sample has about 79,000 clones, 80% to 95% seen once. Sequenced material: peripheral blood, taken in the second trimester of pregnancy. These receptors came from a female donor in good health, enrolled as a control in a pregnancy study.

The gene calls are TRBV12-5 and TRBJ1-1; maybe TRBD1 (6 bases). The germline V and J ends were trimmed by 0 bases and 0 bases, with 11 bases remaining between them. The V gene's germline CDR1 is LGHNT and CDR2 FRNRAP. The length of the CDR3 is 16 residues. The CDR3 sequence is CASGLVLGGMNTEAFF. CDR3 in DNA: TGTGCTAGTGGTTTGGTACTAGGGGGTATGAACACTGAAGCTTTCTTT. The complete variable domain, with remaining parts taken from reference TRBV12-5 and TRBJ1-1, reads DARVTQTPRHKVTEMGQEVTMRCQPILGHNTVFWYRQTMMQGLELLAYFRNRAPLDDSGMPKDRFSAEMPDATLATLKIQPSEPRDSAVYFCASGLVLGGMNTEAFFGQGTRLTVV.

J is TRBJ1-2 and V is TRBV5-1, with D perhaps matching TRBD1 (6 bases). The ends were cut back, 4 bases at V and 3 bases at J, with 16 bases in the middle. Germline values: CDR1 SGHRS, CDR2 YFSETQ. The CDR3 totals 15 residues. In nucleotides, the CDR3 is TGCGCCAGCAGCCGGACCCTCAGACAGGACTATGGCTACACCTTC. This sequence encodes CASSRTLRQDYGYTF.

The V gene is TRBV4-1, the J gene TRBJ2-7; perhaps TRBD2 as D (6 bases). Looked up from germline, CDR1 is MGHRA and CDR2 is YSYEKL. Trimming removed 0 bases from V and 6 bases from J, with 24 bases in between. The CDR3 spans 18 residues. DNA of the CDR3: TGCGCCAGCAGCCAAGATGTTTGCGGGGTGGGGAGGCCCTGCGAGCAGTACTTC. This gives the protein CASSQDVCGVGRPCEQYF.

The chain uses TRBV9 and TRBJ1-2, with 7 bases matching TRBD1. Germline CDR1 is SGDLS and CDR2 is YYNGEE. The CDR3 is 15 residues long. The junction had 8 bases not matched to a gene; V was cut back by 2 bases and J by 4 bases. As DNA, the CDR3 is TGTGCCAGCAGCGTTACAGGGGACCCATTCTATGGCTACACCTTC. This gives the protein CASSVTGDPFYGYTF.

The chain is built from TRBV9 and TRBJ1-4; a weak D match, TRBD1 (6 bases). CDR1 and CDR2 (germline): SGDLS, YYNGEE. This CDR3 spans 16 amino acids. V was trimmed by 0 bases and J by 1 base, leaving 10 bases between them. Written as DNA, the CDR3 is TGTGCCAGCAGCGTAGACAGGGTTGGAACTAATGAAAAACTGTTTTTT. Encoded protein: CASSVDRVGTNEKLFF.

The rearrangement links TRBV11-2 to TRBJ1-1; 8 nucleotides align to TRBD1. J was trimmed by 4 bases and V by 4 bases; bases with no gene match: 5. Germline V gene data show CDR1 as SGHAT and CDR2 as FQNNGV. This CDR3 contains 14 residues. The CDR3, as DNA: TGTGCCAGCAGCTCACAGGGGGAGGGCACTGAAGCTTTCTTT. Residues: CASSSQGEGTEAFF.

This chain connects TRBV7-9 to TRBJ2-7; D unclear. The germline gives CDR1 SEHNR, CDR2 FQNEAQ (reference sequence). With 2 bases removed from V and 4 bases from J, the gap between germline ends came to 6 bases. CDR3 length: 12 amino acids. CDR3 in DNA: TGTGCCAGCAGCTTATCGAGGTACGAGCAGTACTTC. The encoded protein is CASSLSRYEQYF.

V and J are TRBV7-9 and TRBJ2-7; 8 bases match TRBD2. V was clipped by 4 bases and J by 0 bases; unmatched bases: 8. The germline V gene has CDR1 SEHNR and CDR2 FQNEAQ (reference sequence). This CDR3 is 16 amino acids long. CDR3: CASSSGGGWGSYEQYF. In DNA, the CDR3 is TGTGCCAGCAGCTCCGGGGGGGGATGGGGCTCCTACGAGCAGTACTTC.

The chain links TRBV25-1 to TRBJ2-5; TRBD2 agrees at 7 bases. CDR3 length: 15 residues. Looked up from germline, CDR1 is MGHDK and CDR2 is SYGVNS. V gave up 4 bases and J gave up 5 bases; unmatched junction bases: 10. DNA for the CDR3: TGTGCCAGCAGTGTGGGGGGGGTAGTGATTGAGACCCAGTACTTC. Translating gives CASSVGGVVIETQYF. Together with reference TRBV25-1 and TRBJ2-5, the CDR3 gives the full variable domain: EADIYQTPRYLVIGTGKKITLECSQTMGHDKMYWYQQDPGMELHLIHYSYGVNSTEKGDLSSESTVSRIRTEHFPLTLESARPSHTSQYLCASSVGGVVIETQYFGPGTRLLVL.

The chain carries TRBV6-1 and TRBJ2-1; D gene uncertain. Germline V gene lookup returns CDR1 MNHNS and CDR2 SASEGT. The CDR3 is 13 amino acids. Trimming removed 7 bases from V and 2 bases from J, with 9 bases in between. Written as DNA, the CDR3 is TGTGCCAGCACCAGGCCAGCCTACAATGAGCAGTTCTTC. It yields the protein CASTRPAYNEQFF.

This rearrangement joins TRBV2 to TRBJ1-4, with unresolved D. Germline-derived CDR1 and CDR2 are SNHLY and FYNNEI. The CDR3 consists of 16 residues. Trimming took off 2 bases at V and 1 base at J, with 11 bases between the two ends. For the CDR3, the DNA is TGTGCCAGCAGTGAACAGTTGGTTCAAACTAATGAAAAACTGTTTTTT. This translates into CASSEQLVQTNEKLFF. The full variable domain, completed using reference TRBV2 and TRBJ1-4, is EPEVTQTPSHQVTQMGQEVILRCVPISNHLYFYWYRQILGQKVEFLVSFYNNEISEKSEIFDDQFSVERPDGSNFTLKIRSTKLEDSAMYFCASSEQLVQTNEKLFFGSGTQLSVL.

This chain connects TRBV19 to TRBJ2-7; a weak D match, TRBD1 (6 bases). The CDR3 contains 14 residues. The germline V and J ends were trimmed by 5 bases and 2 bases, with 13 bases remaining between them. Germline CDR1 and CDR2: LNHDA and SQIVND (reference sequence). The DNA of the CDR3 is TGTGCCAGTAGTGAACAACAGGGACCCTACGAGCAGTACTTC. This sequence encodes CASSEQQGPYEQYF.

The gene calls are TRBV7-9 and TRBJ2-1; 13 nucleotides match TRBD2. Germline CDR1 reads SEHNR; CDR2 reads FQNEAQ (reference sequence). This CDR3 is built from 15 residues. V lost 5 bases, J lost 4 bases, and 2 bases stayed unmatched. Here the CDR3 DNA reads TGTGCCAGCAGCCGACTAGCGGGGGGTTACAATGAGCAGTTCTTC. This encodes CASSRLAGGYNEQFF.

The rearrangement links TRBV27 to TRBJ1-2; D remains ambiguous. The CDR3 contains 15 residues. Germline V CDR1 and CDR2: MNHEY, SMNVEV (reference sequence). Between the trimmed V and J ends, which lost 8 bases and 4 bases, there was a span of 20 bases. The CDR3 here is CASGSTGDFFYGYTF. The DNA for the CDR3 is TGTGCCAGCGGTTCCACCGGGGATTTTTTCTATGGCTACACCTTC.

The rearrangement joins TRBV19 to TRBJ2-3; 9 nucleotides agree with TRBD1. Trimming cost V 4 bases and J 6 bases; bases outside gene matches: 14. CDR1 and CDR2 from the germline V gene are LNHDA and SQIVND (reference sequence). This CDR3 contains 17 residues. The CDR3 is CASSTPSRDRVVDTQYF. DNA of the CDR3: TGTGCCAGTAGTACACCAAGCCGGGACAGGGTAGTGGATACGCAGTATTTT. The full variable domain, with the rest looked up from reference TRBV19 and TRBJ2-3, is DGGITQSPKYLFRKEGQNVTLSCEQNLNHDAMYWYRQDPGQGLRLIYYSQIVNDFQKGDIAEGYSVSREKKESFPLTVTSAQKNPTAFYLCASSTPSRDRVVDTQYFGPGTRLTVL.

V gene TRBV4-3 combines with J gene TRBJ2-7, with 15 bases aligning to TRBD2. CDR1 and CDR2 from the germline V gene are LGHNA and YSLEER. The CDR3 loop spans 16 amino acids. V was pared by 4 bases and J by 3 bases, with 4 bases of the junction left unmatched. As DNA, the CDR3 is TGCGCCAGCAGCCCGGGACTAGCGGGGGGTCTCTACGAGCAGTACTTC. Translation: CASSPGLAGGLYEQYF.

This clone was seen only a few times. The chain uses TRBV7-3 and TRBJ2-7; D may be TRBD2 (6 bases). The V gene's germline CDR1 is SGHTA and CDR2 FQGTGA. The CDR3 covers 13 residues. Trimming took 5 bases from V and 4 from J, leaving 12 bases between them. The CDR3 nucleotides read TGTGCCAGCAGCCTGGCGCGGGAATACGAGCAGTACTTC. Translation: CASSLAREYEQYF. Drawing the rest from reference TRBV7-3 and TRBJ2-7, the complete variable domain is GAGVSQTPSNKVTEKGKYVELRCDPISGHTALYWYRQSLGQGPEFLIYFQGTGAADDSGLPNDRFFAVRPEGSVSTLKIQRTERGDSAVYLCASSLAREYEQYFGPGTRLTVT.

The chain joins TRBV11-1 to TRBJ2-2; 9 nucleotides align to TRBD1. The germline V gene encodes CDR1 SGHAT and CDR2 FQDESV (reference sequence). With 5 bases clipped from V and 2 bases from J, the junction kept 6 bases outside the gene matches. The CDR3 consists of 16 residues. The CDR3 nucleotides read TGTGCCAGCAGCCCGAGGACAGGGGAAAACACCGGGGAGCTGTTTTTT. Translating gives CASSPRTGENTGELFF.

CDR3 amino acids: CASTIIRGGHTGELFF. In DNA form, the CDR3 reads TGTGCCAGCACCATCATTAGGGGGGGGCACACCGGGGAGCTGTTTTTT. V usage is TRBV11-2 and J usage is TRBJ2-2, with a tentative D call TRBD2 (7 bases). Germline CDR1 is SGHAT and CDR2 is FQNNGV. The CDR3 is made up of 16 amino acids. V lost 7 bases to trimming and J lost 3 bases, with 18 bases between them.

This clone was observed a few times. The rearrangement uses TRBV6-6 and TRBJ1-5; 9 bases are a match to TRBD1. CDR1 is MNHNY and CDR2 is SVGAGI in the germline V gene (reference sequence). Trimming removed 5 bases from V and 7 bases from J; junction bases left unmatched: 6. The CDR3 has 14 amino acids. The CDR3 is CASSATGGRQPQHF. CDR3 DNA: TGTGCCAGCAGTGCCACAGGGGGCCGGCAGCCCCAGCATTTT.

This clone was seen a single time. The chain couples TRBV19 to TRBJ2-1, with 13 bases aligning to TRBD2. The V gene's germline CDR1 is LNHDA and CDR2 SQIVND (reference sequence). CDR3 length equals 16 residues. V shed 3 bases, J shed 3 bases, and the junction held 2 bases outside the gene matches. The CDR3 protein is CASSIGLAGDYNEQFF. The DNA for the CDR3 is TGTGCCAGTAGTATCGGACTAGCGGGGGACTACAATGAGCAGTTCTTC.

CDR3 sequence (DNA): TGTGCCAGCAGTGAAGACCCCCGGTCGACTGAAGCTTTCTTT. Translation: CASSEDPRSTEAFF. The chain uses TRBV6-1 and TRBJ1-1; D remains unclear. The CDR3 is made up of 14 amino acids. The germline CDR1 and CDR2 sequences are MNHNS and SASEGT. The ends were cut back, 1 base at V and 5 bases at J, with 11 bases in the middle.

The chain links TRBV9 to TRBJ1-1; D ambiguous. Germline V gene data show CDR1 as SGDLS and CDR2 as YYNGEE. The CDR3 has 13 residues. With 0 bases removed from V and 3 bases from J, the gap between germline ends came to 6 bases. Here the CDR3 DNA reads TGTGCCAGCAGCGTAGCAACGGACACTGAAGCTTTCTTT. Translating it yields CASSVATDTEAFF. The complete variable domain, with remaining parts taken from reference TRBV9 and TRBJ1-1, reads DSGVTQTPKHLITATGQRVTLRCSPRSGDLSVYWYQQSLDQGLQFLIQYYNGEERAKGNILERFSAQQFPDLHSELNLSSLELGDSALYFCASSVATDTEAFFGQGTRLTVV.

The chain employs TRBV5-6 and TRBJ1-2; 8 bases are a match to TRBD1. The CDR3 has 18 residues. V lost 3 bases to trimming and J lost 6 bases; unmatched junction nucleotides: 19. The germline V gene encodes CDR1 SGHDT and CDR2 YYEEEE. In nucleotides, the CDR3 is TGTGCCAGCAGCTCATTCATTCTACCAGGACAGGGTAAGGATGGCTACACCTTC. Translating gives CASSSFILPGQGKDGYTF. Combining the CDR3 with reference TRBV5-6 and TRBJ1-2 gives the whole variable domain DAGVTQSPTHLIKTRGQQVTLRCSPKSGHDTVSWYQQALGQGPQFIFQYYEEEERQRGNFPDRFSGHQFPNYSSELNVNALLLGDSALYLCASSSFILPGQGKDGYTFGSGTRLTVV.

The V and J genes are TRBV4-1 and TRBJ2-3; no clear D gene. Trimming shortened V by 6 bases and J by 0 bases, and 13 bases separated the two germline ends. Per the germline V gene, CDR1 is MGHRA and CDR2 is YSYEKL. This CDR3 region has 15 residues. The CDR3 DNA is TGCGCCAGCAGACTTCTCCTTACTAGCACAGATACGCAGTATTTT. Encoded protein: CASRLLLTSTDTQYF.